This T cell receptor (beta chain) is from a study of response to subunit inactivated influenza vaccine. In the case of this clonotype: Its antigen is unidentified.

TCRdb processed the RT-PCR reads anew with MiXCR; each CDR3 protein has one entry. The repertoire holds around 570,000 distinct CDR3 sequences, with approximately 11% as singletons. General study points: It was suggested by the authors that few new T cells are recruited by each seasonal influenza vaccination.

V dropped 5 bases and J dropped 2 bases, with 15 bases sitting between them. The CDR3 consists of 15 residues. The germline CDR1 and CDR2 sequences are SGHRS and YFSETQ. This sample also belongs to another study, concerning T cells expressing NK-cell markers. That source reports: UMIs were included in TCR beta cDNA generated by 5'RACE template switching. The TCR beta repertoires were obtained from sorted CD3+CD56+NKG2C+, CD3+CD56+NKG2C- and CD3+CD56-NKG2C+ T cells. The study sequenced eight donors, seven HCMV-seropositive and one seronegative.

V is TRBV5-1 and J is TRBJ2-3, with D unresolved. The sample was PBMCs from blood, taken on the day of vaccination. This TCR came from a man aged 50 or older who received an inactivated influenza vaccine. The CDR3 is CASSSDGIYTDTQYF. Here the CDR3 DNA reads TGCGCCAGCAGTTCGGACGGAATATACACAGATACGCAGTATTTT.